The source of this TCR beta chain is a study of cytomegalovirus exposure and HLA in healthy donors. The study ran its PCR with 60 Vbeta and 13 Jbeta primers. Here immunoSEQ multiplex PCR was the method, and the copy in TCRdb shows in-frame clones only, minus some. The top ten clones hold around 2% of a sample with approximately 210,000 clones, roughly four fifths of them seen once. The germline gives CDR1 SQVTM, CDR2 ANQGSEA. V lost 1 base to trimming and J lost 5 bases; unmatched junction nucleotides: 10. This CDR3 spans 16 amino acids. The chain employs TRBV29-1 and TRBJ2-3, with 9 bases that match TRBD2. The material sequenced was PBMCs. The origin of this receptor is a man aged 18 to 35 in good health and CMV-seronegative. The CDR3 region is CSVEVGAGGGVDTQYF. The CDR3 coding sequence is TGCAGCGTTGAAGTGGGAGCGGGGGGTGGGGTAGATACGCAGTATTTT.